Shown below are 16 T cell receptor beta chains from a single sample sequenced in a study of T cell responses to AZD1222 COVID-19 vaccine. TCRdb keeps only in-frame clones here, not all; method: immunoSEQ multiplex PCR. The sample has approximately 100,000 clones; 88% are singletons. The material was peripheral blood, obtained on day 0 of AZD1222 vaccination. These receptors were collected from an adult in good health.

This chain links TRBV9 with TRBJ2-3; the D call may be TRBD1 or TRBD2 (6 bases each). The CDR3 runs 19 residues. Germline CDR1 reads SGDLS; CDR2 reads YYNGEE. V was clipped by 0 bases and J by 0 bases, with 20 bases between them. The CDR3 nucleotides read TGTGCCAGCAGCGTAGAGGAATGGGGGGCGATGCGAAGCACAGATACGCAGTATTTT. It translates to CASSVEEWGAMRSTDTQYF.

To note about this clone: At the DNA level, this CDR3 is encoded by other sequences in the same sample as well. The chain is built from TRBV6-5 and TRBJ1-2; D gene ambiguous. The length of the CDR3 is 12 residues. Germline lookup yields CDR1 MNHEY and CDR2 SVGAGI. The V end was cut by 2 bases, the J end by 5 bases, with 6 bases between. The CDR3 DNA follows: TGTGCCAGCAGTTACGGGTCTTATGGCTACACCTTC. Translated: CASSYGSYGYTF.

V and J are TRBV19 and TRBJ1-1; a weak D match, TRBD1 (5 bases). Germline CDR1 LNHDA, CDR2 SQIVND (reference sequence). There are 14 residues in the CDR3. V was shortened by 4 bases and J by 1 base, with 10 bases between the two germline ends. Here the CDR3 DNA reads TGTGCCAGTAGTACTCCCGGGGGGAACACTGAAGCTTTCTTT. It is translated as CASSTPGGNTEAFF.

The CDR3 here is CASSVTHSSGNTIYF. For the CDR3, the DNA is TGTGCCAGCAGCGTGACTCATAGCTCTGGAAACACCATATATTTT. This chain connects TRBV9 to TRBJ1-3; D call uncertain. The germline V gene has CDR1 SGDLS and CDR2 YYNGEE. This CDR3 spans 15 amino acids. V dropped 2 bases and J dropped 0 bases, with 9 bases sitting between them. Variable domain in full (rest from reference TRBV9 and TRBJ1-3): DSGVTQTPKHLITATGQRVTLRCSPRSGDLSVYWYQQSLDQGLQFLIQYYNGEERAKGNILERFSAQQFPDLHSELNLSSLELGDSALYFCASSVTHSSGNTIYFGEGSWLTVV.

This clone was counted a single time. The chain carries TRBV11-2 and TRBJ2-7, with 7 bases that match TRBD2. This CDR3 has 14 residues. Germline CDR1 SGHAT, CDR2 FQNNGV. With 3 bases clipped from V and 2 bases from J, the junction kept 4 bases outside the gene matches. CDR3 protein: CASSFGGSAYEQYF. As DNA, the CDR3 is TGTGCCAGCAGCTTTGGCGGGAGTGCCTACGAGCAGTACTTC.

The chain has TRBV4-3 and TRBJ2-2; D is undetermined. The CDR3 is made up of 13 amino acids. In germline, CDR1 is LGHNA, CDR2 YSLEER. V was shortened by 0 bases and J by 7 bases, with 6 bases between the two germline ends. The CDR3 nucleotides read TGCGCCAGCAGCCAAGAAGAGGTCGGGGAGCTGTTTTTT. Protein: CASSQEEVGELFF.

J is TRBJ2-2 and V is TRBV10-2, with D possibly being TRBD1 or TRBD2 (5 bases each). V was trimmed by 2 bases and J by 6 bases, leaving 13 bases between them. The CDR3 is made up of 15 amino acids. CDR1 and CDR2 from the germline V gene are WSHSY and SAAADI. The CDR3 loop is CASSEGDPWAGELFF. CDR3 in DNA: TGCGCCAGCAGTGAGGGGGACCCTTGGGCCGGGGAGCTGTTTTTT.

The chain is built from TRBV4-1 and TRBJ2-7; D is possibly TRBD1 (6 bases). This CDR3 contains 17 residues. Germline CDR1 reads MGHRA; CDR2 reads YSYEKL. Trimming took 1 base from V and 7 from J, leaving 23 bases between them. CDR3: CASSQVDLGFLRGEQYF. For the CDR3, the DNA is TGCGCCAGCAGCCAAGTGGATCTTGGGTTTCTTAGGGGGGAGCAGTACTTC.

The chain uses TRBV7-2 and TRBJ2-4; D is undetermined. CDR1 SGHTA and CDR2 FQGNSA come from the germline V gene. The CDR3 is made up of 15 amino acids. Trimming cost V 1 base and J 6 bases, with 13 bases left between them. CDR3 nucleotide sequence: TGTGCCAGCAGCTTAGGGATGGAAGGTGGAAACATTCAGTACTTC. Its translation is CASSLGMEGGNIQYF. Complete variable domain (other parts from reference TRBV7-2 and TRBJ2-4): GAGVSQSPSNKVTEKGKDVELRCDPISGHTALYWYRQSLGQGLEFLIYFQGNSAPDKSGLPSDRFSAERTGGSVSTLTIQRTQQEDSAVYLCASSLGMEGGNIQYFGAGTRLSVL.

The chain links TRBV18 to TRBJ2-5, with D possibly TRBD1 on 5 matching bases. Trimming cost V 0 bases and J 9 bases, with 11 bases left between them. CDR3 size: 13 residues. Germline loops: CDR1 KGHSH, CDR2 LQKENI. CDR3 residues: CASSPPSRVSQYF. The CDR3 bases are TGTGCCAGCTCACCACCTTCCAGGGTATCCCAGTACTTC.

The CDR3 DNA follows: TGTGCCAGTAGTAGGGGTTATCAGCCCCAGCATTTT. Translating it yields CASSRGYQPQHF. The rearrangement links TRBV19 to TRBJ1-5, with D unclear. Looked up from germline, CDR1 is LNHDA and CDR2 is SQIVND (reference sequence). The CDR3 has 12 residues. V was cut by 4 bases and J by 5 bases, with 6 bases left in between.

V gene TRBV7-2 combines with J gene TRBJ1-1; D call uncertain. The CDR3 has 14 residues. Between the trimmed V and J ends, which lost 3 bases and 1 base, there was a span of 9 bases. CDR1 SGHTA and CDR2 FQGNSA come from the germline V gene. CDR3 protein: CASSFPPRNTEAFF. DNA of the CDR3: TGTGCCAGCAGCTTCCCCCCAAGGAACACTGAAGCTTTCTTT.

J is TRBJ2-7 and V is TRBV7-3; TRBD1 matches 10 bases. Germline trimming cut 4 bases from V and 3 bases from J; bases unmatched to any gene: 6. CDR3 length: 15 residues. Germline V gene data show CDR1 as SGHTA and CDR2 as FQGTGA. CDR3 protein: CASSSGQGGYYEQYF. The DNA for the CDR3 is TGTGCCAGCAGCTCAGGACAGGGGGGCTACTACGAGCAGTACTTC.

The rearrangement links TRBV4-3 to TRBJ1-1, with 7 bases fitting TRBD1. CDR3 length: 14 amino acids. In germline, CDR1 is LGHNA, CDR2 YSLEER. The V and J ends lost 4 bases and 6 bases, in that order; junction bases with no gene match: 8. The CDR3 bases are TGCGCCAGCAGCCTCGACTCAGGGGGGTCTGAAGCTTTCTTT. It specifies CASSLDSGGSEAFF.

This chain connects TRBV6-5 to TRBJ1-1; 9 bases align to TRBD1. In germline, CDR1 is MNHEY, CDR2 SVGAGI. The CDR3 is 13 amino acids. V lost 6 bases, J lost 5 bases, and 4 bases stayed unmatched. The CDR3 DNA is TGTGCCAGCAGCGGACAGGGGCTTACTGAAGCTTTCTTT. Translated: CASSGQGLTEAFF.

The CDR3 DNA sequence: TGTGCCAGCAGCTATCGGCCCCGGGAGACCCAGTACTTC. Translation gives CASSYRPRETQYF. This chain uses TRBV12-3 or TRBV12-4 with TRBJ2-5; D is uncertain. V was pared by 6 bases and J by 5 bases, with 13 bases between. This CDR3 contains 13 residues.